The rows below give T cell receptor beta chains drawn from one sample of a study of preoperative IRX-2 immunotherapy in early breast cancer. Sequencing used immunoSEQ multiplex PCR; TCRdb keeps in-frame clones, though not all of them. The sample records 25,000 to 30,000 clones, 65% to 85% being singletons. The sample was taken from a patient treated with IRX-2 immunotherapy. These receptors were collected from a human donor with breast cancer. Each CDR3 is given with its conserved first and last residue. Fields, in order: clone size, D gene, J gene, V gene, CDR3 protein, CDR3 DNA. A D gene is named only where the DNA matches it firmly. Only part of the rows carry a size: once, few, many, or a class if the clone is expanded.

size: NA; D: NA; J: TRBJ1-5; V: TRBV7-1; CDR3: CASSRAGPSPQHF; DNA: TGTGCCAGCAGCAGGGCCGGGCCTTCGCCCCAGCATTTT
size: once; D: NA; J: TRBJ2-7; V: TRBV6-8; CDR3: CASSPVTEPLGEQYF; DNA: TGTGCCAGCAGCCCCGTGACAGAGCCCCTTGGGGAGCAGTACTTC
size: NA; D: TRBD1; J: TRBJ2-7; V: TRBV14; CDR3: CASSQDRGTGVEGQYF; DNA: TGTGCCAGCAGCCAAGATCGAGGGACAGGGGTAGAAGGTCAGTACTTC
size: NA; D: NA; J: TRBJ2-7; V: TRBV11-3; CDR3: CASSLRGAAYEQYF; DNA: TGTGCCAGCAGCTTGAGGGGGGCCGCCTACGAGCAGTACTTC
size: NA; D: NA; J: TRBJ2-2; V: TRBV7-8; CDR3: CASSLENTGELFF; DNA: TGTGCCAGCAGCCTGGAAAACACCGGGGAGCTGTTTTTT
size: NA; D: NA; J: TRBJ1-6; V: TRBV18; CDR3: CASSPSGTINSPLHF; DNA: TGTGCCAGCTCACCATCCGGGACCATCAATTCACCCCTCCACTTT
size: few; D: NA; J: TRBJ1-1; V: TRBV19; CDR3: CASSEGRETEAFF; DNA: TGTGCCAGTAGTGAAGGGCGTGAAACTGAAGCTTTCTTT
size: NA; D: NA; J: TRBJ2-1; V: TRBV16; CDR3: CASSQSLGGLVEQFF; DNA: TGTGCCAGCAGCCAATCCCTAGGGGGGCTGGTTGAGCAGTTCTTC
size: NA; D: TRBD1; J: TRBJ1-4; V: TRBV6-8; CDR3: CASSRDRGGEKLFF; DNA: TGTGCCAGCAGCAGGGACAGGGGAGGTGAAAAACTGTTTTTT
size: NA; D: NA; J: TRBJ1-1; V: TRBV7-7; CDR3: CARSLEGRAGTEAFF; DNA: TGTGCCAGAAGCTTGGAGGGCAGGGCGGGCACTGAAGCTTTCTTT
size: NA; D: NA; J: TRBJ2-2; V: TRBV5-1; CDR3: CASSLSGTPTTGELFF; DNA: TGCGCCAGCAGCTTGTCTGGGACGCCCACAACCGGGGAGCTGTTTTTT
size: NA; D: NA; J: TRBJ1-5; V: TRBV19; CDR3: CASSIGLPERNQPQHF; DNA: TGTGCCAGTAGTATAGGGCTCCCGGAGCGCAATCAGCCCCAGCATTTT
size: NA; D: NA; J: TRBJ1-4; V: TRBV11-3; CDR3: CASSLSGWANEKLFF; DNA: TGTGCCAGCAGCTTATCGGGGTGGGCTAATGAAAAACTGTTTTTT
size: NA; D: TRBD1; J: TRBJ1-4; V: TRBV5-1; CDR3: CASSRNTGGTNEKLFF; DNA: TGCGCCAGCAGCAGGAACACAGGGGGCACTAATGAAAAACTGTTTTTT
size: once; D: NA; J: TRBJ1-1; V: TRBV5-1; CDR3: CASSLVGGVTEAFF; DNA: TGCGCCAGCAGCTTGGTAGGAGGGGTCACTGAAGCTTTCTTT
size: NA; D: NA; J: TRBJ1-5; V: TRBV19; CDR3: CASSLRDGFNQPQHF; DNA: TGTGCCAGTAGTCTTCGGGACGGCTTCAATCAGCCCCAGCATTTT
size: NA; D: NA; J: TRBJ1-5; V: TRBV6-8; CDR3: CASSARPADNQPQHF; DNA: TGTGCCAGCAGTGCCCGCCCAGCAGATAATCAGCCCCAGCATTTT
size: NA; D: NA; J: TRBJ1-5; V: TRBV6-8; CDR3: CASSHSPTGAHQPQHF; DNA: TGTGCCAGCAGTCACTCCCCCACCGGAGCTCATCAGCCCCAGCATTTT
size: NA; D: TRBD1; J: TRBJ1-5; V: TRBV11-3; CDR3: CASTRGTGVGNQPQHF; DNA: TGTGCCAGCACCAGGGGGACAGGGGTGGGCAATCAGCCCCAGCATTTT
size: NA; D: NA; J: TRBJ1-6; V: TRBV19; CDR3: CASSIGRANSPLHF; DNA: TGTGCCAGTAGTATAGGGCGAGCGAATTCACCCCTCCACTTT
size: NA; D: NA; J: TRBJ1-6; V: TRBV18; CDR3: CASSPQGTGSPLHF; DNA: TGTGCCAGCTCACCACAGGGCACCGGTTCACCCCTCCACTTT
size: NA; D: NA; J: TRBJ1-6; V: TRBV6-8; CDR3: CASSYLGGAYNSPLHF; DNA: TGTGCCAGCAGTTACCTCGGGGGCGCGTATAATTCACCCCTCCACTTT
size: NA; D: NA; J: TRBJ2-2; V: TRBV19; CDR3: CASSTRLSTGELFF; DNA: TGTGCCAGTAGTACGCGACTGTCAACCGGGGAGCTGTTTTTT